This T cell receptor (beta chain) emerged from a study of T-cell reconstitution after alpha-beta-depleted transplantation in children. This clonotype was counted at least ten times. A library of TCRbeta sequences, prepared with unique molecular identifiers, was generated. TCRdb reprocessed the PCR reads via MiXCR and lists one record per CDR3 protein. This sample has around 200,000 distinct CDR3 sequences, with about 6.4% found just once. The V gene's germline CDR1 is LGHDT and CDR2 YNNKEL (reference sequence). CDR3 length equals 13 residues. Trimming cost V 4 bases and J 3 bases, with 10 bases left between them.

The sample was PBMCs from the stem cell graft donor, taken from the stem cell graft. The rearrangement uses TRBV3-1 and TRBJ2-7; D is unclear. This sequence was found in a human donor who donated a stem cell graft to a child with Wiskott-Aldrich syndrome. CDR3 sequence (DNA): TGTGCCAGCAGCCTTGGGCGCCTCTACGAGCAGTACTTC. Residues: CASSLGRLYEQYF.